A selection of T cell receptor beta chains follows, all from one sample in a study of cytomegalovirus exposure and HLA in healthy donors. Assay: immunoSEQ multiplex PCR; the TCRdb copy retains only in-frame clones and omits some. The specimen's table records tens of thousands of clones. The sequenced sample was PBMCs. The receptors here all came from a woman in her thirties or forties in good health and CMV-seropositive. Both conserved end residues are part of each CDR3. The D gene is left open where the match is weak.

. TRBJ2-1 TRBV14 CASSLARVSYNEQFF TGTGCCAGCAGCCTAGCGCGGGTAAGCTACAATGAGCAGTTCTTC
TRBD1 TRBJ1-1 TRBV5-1 CASRTGQGPEAFF TGCGCCAGCAGAACTGGACAGGGTCCTGAAGCTTTCTTT
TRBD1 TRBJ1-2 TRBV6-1 CASRAGTVNNYGYTF TGTGCCAGCAGGGCCGGGACAGTAAACAACTATGGCTACACCTTC
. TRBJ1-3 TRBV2 CASSVYRGSGNTIYF TGTGCCAGCAGTGTTTATCGGGGCTCTGGAAACACCATATATTTT
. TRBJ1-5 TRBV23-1 CASTPRQENQPQHF TGCGCCAGCACCCCGAGACAGGAGAATCAGCCCCAGCATTTT
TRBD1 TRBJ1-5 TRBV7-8 CASSLGPRGRTQPQHF TGTGCCAGCAGCTTAGGTCCCAGGGGGCGCACTCAGCCCCAGCATTTT
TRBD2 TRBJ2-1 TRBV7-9 CASSLIAGGSNEQFF TGTGCCAGCAGCTTAATCGCGGGAGGGTCCAATGAGCAGTTCTTC
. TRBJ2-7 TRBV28 CASGDSTEQYF TGTGCCAGCGGAGACAGTACCGAGCAGTACTTC
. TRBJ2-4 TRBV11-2 CASSLLSSGDIQYF TGTGCCAGCAGCCTCCTTAGTTCGGGGGACATTCAGTACTTC
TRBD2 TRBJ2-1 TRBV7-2 CASSTGGTSGHNEQFF TGTGCCAGCAGCACAGGAGGGACTAGCGGTCACAATGAGCAGTTCTTC
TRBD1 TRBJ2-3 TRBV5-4 CASSSGQGKPDTQYF TGTGCCAGCAGCTCTGGACAGGGTAAGCCAGATACGCAGTATTTT
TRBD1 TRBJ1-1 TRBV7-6 CASSSLTGLNTEAFF TGTGCCAGCAGCTCCCTGACAGGGCTGAACACTGAAGCTTTCTTT
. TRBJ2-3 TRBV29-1 CSVERGTDTQYF TGCAGCGTTGAGCGGGGCACAGATACGCAGTATTTT
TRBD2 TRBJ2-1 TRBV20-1 CSAVTSGMQFF TGCAGTGCTGTGACTAGCGGGATGCAGTTCTTC
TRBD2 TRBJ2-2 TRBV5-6 CASSLGLAGGMNTGELFF TGTGCCAGCAGCCTGGGACTAGCGGGAGGGATGAACACCGGGGAGCTGTTTTTT
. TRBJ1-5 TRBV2 CASRGQTNQPQHF TGTGCCAGCAGGGGGCAGACCAATCAGCCCCAGCATTTT
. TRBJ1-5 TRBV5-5 CASSLGEQGISNQPQHF TGTGCCAGCAGCTTGGGGGAACAGGGTATTAGCAATCAGCCCCAGCATTTT
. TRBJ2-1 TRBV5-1 CASSFDGGEQFF TGCGCCAGCAGCTTTGACGGCGGGGAGCAGTTCTTC
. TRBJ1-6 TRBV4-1 CASSQGASNHNSPLHF TGCGCCAGCAGCCAAGGGGCAAGTAACCATAATTCACCCCTCCACTTT
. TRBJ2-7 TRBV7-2 CASSFGRVATYEQYF TGTGCCAGCAGCTTCGGCCGCGTAGCGACCTACGAGCAGTACTTC
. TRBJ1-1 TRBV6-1 CASERTEAFF TGTGCCAGCGAGAGGACTGAAGCTTTCTTT
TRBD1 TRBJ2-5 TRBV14 CASSPLTGTQETQYF TGTGCCAGCAGCCCCTTGACAGGGACCCAAGAGACCCAGTACTTC
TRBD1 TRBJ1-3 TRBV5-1 CASSWGGQGSRSGNTIYF TGCGCCAGCAGCTGGGGTGGACAGGGGTCCCGCTCTGGAAACACCATATATTTT